This TCR beta chain was obtained from a study of sequential checkpoint blockade in melanoma. TCRdb's table, derived via immunoSEQ multiplex PCR, lists solely in-frame clones and lacks some. The profile shows about 28,000 clones, around 80% of them singletons. Documented treatment: randomized to nivolumab then ipilimumab (arm A) or the reverse (arm B). Patients had received no earlier DNA-damaging chemotherapy. This CDR3 has 14 residues. The V gene end was trimmed by 8 bases and the J gene end by 1 base; junction bases not matched to a gene: 7. Looked up from germline, CDR1 is LGHNA and CDR2 is YNFKEQ.

This sequence joins TRBV4-2 and TRBJ2-7; 8 bases agree with TRBD2. The sequenced sample was CD8+ T cells sorted from blood (inferred from file names), obtained from a patient given nivolumab and ipilimumab in sequence. The receptor's source is a human donor with melanoma. CDR3 sequence reads: CASAGVAGSYEQYF. DNA of the CDR3: TGTGCCAGCGCCGGGGTAGCGGGGTCCTACGAGCAGTACTTC.